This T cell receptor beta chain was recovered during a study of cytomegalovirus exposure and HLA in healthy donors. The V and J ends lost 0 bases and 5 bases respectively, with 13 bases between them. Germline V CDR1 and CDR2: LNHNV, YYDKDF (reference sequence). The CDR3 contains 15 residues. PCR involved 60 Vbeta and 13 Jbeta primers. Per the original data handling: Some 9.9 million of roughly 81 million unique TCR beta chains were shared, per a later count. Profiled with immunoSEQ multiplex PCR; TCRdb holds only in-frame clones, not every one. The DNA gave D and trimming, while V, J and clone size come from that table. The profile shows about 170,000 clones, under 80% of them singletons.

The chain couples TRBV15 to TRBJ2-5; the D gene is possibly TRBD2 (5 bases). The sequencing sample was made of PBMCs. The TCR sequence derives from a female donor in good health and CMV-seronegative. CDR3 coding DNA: TGTGCCACCAGCAGAGATCGGGATAGCTGGGAGACCCAGTACTTC. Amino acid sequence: CATSRDRDSWETQYF.